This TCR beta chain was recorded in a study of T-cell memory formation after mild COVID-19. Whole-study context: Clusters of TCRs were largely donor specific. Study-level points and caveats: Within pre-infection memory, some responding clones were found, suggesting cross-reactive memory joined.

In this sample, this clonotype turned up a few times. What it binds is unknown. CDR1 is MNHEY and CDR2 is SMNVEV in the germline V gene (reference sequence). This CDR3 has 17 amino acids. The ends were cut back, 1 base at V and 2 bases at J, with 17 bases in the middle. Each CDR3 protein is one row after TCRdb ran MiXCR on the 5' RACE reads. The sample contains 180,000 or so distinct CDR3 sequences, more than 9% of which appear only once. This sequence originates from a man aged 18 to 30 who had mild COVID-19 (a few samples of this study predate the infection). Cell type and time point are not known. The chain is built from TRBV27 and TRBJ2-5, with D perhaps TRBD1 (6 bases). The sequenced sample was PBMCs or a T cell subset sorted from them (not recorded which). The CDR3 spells CASSLYRQGISQETQYF. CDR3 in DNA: TGTGCCAGCAGTTTATATCGTCAGGGGATATCTCAAGAGACCCAGTACTTC.